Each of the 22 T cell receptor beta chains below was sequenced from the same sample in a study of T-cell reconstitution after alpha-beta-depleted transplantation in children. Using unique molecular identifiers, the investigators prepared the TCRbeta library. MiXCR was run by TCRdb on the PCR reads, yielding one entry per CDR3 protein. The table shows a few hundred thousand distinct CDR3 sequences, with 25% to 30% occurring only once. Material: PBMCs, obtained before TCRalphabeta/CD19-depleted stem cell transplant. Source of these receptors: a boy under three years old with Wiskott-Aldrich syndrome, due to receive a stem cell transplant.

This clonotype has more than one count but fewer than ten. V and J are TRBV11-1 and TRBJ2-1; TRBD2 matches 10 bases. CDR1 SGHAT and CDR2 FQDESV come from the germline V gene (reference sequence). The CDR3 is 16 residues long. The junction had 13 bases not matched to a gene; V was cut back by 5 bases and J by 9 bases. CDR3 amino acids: CASSPGLASGAREQFF. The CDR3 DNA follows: TGTGCCAGCAGCCCGGGACTAGCGTCGGGGGCGCGTGAGCAGTTCTTC.

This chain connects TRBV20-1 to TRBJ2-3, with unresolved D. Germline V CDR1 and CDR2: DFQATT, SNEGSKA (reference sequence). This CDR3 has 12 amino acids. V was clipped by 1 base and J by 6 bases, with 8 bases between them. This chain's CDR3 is CSARGGPDTQYF. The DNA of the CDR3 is TGCAGTGCTAGAGGTGGGCCGGATACGCAGTATTTT.

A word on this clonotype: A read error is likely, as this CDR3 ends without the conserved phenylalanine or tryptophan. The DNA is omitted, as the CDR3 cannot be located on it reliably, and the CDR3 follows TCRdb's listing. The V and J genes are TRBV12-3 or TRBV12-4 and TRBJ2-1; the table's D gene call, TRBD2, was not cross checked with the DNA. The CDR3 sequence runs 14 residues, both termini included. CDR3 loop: CASSFGLAGVRISV.

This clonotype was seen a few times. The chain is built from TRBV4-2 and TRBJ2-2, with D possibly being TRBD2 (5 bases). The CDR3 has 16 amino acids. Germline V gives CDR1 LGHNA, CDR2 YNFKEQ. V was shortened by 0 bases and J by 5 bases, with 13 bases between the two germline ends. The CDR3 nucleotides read TGTGCCAGCAGCCAAGAGATGACTACCCCAACCGGGGAGCTGTTTTTT. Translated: CASSQEMTTPTGELFF.

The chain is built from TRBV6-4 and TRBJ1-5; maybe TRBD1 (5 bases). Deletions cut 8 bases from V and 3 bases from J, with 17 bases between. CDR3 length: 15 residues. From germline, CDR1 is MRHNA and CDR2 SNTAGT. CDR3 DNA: TGTGCCAGCCGTCCTGGGCAGGGTAACAATCAGCCCCAGCATTTT. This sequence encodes CASRPGQGNNQPQHF.

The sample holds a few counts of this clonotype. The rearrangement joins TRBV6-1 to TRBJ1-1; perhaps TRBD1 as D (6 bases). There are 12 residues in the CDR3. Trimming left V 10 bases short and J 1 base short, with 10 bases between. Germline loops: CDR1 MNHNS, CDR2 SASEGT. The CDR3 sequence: CATTTGNTEAFF. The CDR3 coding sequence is TGTGCCACCACGACAGGGAACACTGAAGCTTTCTTT.

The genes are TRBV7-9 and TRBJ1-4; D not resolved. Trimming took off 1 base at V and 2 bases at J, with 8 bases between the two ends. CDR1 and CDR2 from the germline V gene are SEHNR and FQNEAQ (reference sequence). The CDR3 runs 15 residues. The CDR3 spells CASSLGQLTNEKLFF. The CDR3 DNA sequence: TGTGCCAGCAGCTTAGGGCAGCTCACTAATGAAAAACTGTTTTTT.

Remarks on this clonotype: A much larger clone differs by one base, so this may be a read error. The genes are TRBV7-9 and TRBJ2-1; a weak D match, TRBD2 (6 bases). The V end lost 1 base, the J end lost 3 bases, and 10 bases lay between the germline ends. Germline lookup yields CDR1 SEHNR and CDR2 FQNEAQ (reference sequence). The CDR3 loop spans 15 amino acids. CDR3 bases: TGTGCCAGCAGCTTAGAGGATAGCGGCTACAATGAGCAGTTCTTC. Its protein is CASSLEDSGYNEQFF. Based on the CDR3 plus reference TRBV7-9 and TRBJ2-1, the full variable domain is DTGVSQNPRHKITKRGQNVTFRCDPISEHNRLYWYRQTLGQGPEFLTYFQNEAQLEKSRLLSDRFSAERPKGSFSTLEIQRTEQGDSAMYLCASSLEDSGYNEQFFGPGTRLTVL.

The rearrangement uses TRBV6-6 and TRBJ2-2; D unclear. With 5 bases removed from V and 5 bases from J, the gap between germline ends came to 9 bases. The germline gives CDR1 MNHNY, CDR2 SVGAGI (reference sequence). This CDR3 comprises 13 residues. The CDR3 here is CASSDVVTGELFF. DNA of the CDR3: TGTGCCAGCAGTGACGTAGTTACCGGGGAGCTGTTTTTT.

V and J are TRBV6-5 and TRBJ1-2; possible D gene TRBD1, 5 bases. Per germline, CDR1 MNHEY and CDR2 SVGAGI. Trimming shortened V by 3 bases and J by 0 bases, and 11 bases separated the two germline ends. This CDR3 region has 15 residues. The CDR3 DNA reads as TGTGCCAGCAGTTATACCGGGACGTCTAACTATGGCTACACCTTC. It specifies CASSYTGTSNYGYTF.

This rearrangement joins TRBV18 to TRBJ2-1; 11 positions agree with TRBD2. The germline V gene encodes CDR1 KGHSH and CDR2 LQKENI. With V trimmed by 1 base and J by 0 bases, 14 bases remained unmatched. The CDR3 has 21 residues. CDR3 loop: CASSPRLLSGRAQSSYNEQFF. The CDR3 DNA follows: TGTGCCAGCTCACCACGGCTACTTAGCGGGAGGGCCCAAAGCTCCTACAATGAGCAGTTCTTC. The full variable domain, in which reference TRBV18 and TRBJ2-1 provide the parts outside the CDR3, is NAGVMQNPRHLVRRRGQEARLRCSPMKGHSHVYWYRQLPEEGLKFMVYLQKENIIDESGMPKERFSAEFPKEGPSILRIQQVVRGDSAAYFCASSPRLLSGRAQSSYNEQFFGPGTRLTVL.

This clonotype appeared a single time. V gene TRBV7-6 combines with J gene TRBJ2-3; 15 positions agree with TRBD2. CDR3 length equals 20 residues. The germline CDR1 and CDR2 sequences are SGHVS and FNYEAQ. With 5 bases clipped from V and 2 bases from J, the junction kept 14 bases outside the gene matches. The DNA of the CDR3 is TGTGCCAGCAGCCCGGGACTAGCGGGAGGACACCCACGAAACACAGATACGCAGTATTTT. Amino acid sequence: CASSPGLAGGHPRNTDTQYF. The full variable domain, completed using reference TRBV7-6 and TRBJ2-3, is GAGVSQSPRYKVTKRGQDVALRCDPISGHVSLYWYRQALGQGPEFLTYFNYEAQQDKSGLPNDRFSAERPEGSISTLTIQRTEQRDSAMYRCASSPGLAGGHPRNTDTQYFGPGTRLTVL.

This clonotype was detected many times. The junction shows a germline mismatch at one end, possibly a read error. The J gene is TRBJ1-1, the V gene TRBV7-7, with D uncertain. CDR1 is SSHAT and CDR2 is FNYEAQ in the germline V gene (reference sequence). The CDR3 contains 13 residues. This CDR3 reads CASSSRVNTEAFF. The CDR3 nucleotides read TGTGCCAGCAGCTCGCGAGTGAATACTGAAGCTTTCTTT.

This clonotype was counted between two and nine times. Here the CDR3 reads CASSLSSTSGITDTQYF. CDR3 nucleotide sequence: TGTGCCAGCAGCTTATCCTCGACTAGCGGGATCACAGATACGCAGTATTTT. The V and J genes are TRBV7-8 and TRBJ2-3; 11 positions agree with TRBD2. The length of the CDR3 is 17 residues. V trimming: 2 bases; J trimming: 2 bases; junction bases outside the gene matches: 6. Germline assignment: CDR1 SGHVS and CDR2 FQNEAQ.

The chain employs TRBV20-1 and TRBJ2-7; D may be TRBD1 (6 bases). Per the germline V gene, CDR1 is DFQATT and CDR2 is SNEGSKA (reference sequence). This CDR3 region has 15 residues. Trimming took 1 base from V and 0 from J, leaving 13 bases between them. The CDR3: CSARVGQSSSYEQYF. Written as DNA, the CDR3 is TGCAGTGCTAGAGTGGGACAATCGAGCTCCTACGAGCAGTACTTC.

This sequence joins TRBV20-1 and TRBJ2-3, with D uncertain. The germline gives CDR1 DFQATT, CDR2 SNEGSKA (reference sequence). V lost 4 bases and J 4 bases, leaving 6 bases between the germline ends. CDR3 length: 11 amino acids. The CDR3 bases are TGCAGTGCTATATCCCCAGATACGCAGTATTTT. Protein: CSAISPDTQYF.

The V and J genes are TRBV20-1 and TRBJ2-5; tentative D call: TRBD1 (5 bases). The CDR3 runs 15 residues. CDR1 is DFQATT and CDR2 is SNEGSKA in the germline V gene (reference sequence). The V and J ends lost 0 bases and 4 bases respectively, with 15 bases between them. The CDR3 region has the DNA TGCAGTGCTAGAGAGAGAGAAAGGGGTGGAGAGACCCAGTACTTC. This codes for CSARERERGGETQYF.

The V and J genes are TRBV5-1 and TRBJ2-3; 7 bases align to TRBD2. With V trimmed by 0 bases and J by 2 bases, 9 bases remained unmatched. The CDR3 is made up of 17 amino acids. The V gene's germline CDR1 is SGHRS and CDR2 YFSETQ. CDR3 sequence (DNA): TGCGCCAGCAGCTTGGGAGCGGGAAGGTTGGCCACAGATACGCAGTATTTT. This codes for CASSLGAGRLATDTQYF.

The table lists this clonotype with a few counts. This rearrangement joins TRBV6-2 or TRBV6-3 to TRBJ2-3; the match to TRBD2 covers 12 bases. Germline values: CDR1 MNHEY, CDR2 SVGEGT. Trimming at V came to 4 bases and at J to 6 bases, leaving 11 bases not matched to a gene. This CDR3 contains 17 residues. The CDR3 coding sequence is TGTGCCAGCAGTTCGCCCCGACTAGCGGGAGATTCGGATACGCAGTATTTT. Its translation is CASSSPRLAGDSDTQYF.

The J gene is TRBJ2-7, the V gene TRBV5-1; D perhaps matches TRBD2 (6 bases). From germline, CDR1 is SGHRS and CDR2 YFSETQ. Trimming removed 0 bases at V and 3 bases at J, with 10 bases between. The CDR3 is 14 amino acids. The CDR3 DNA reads TGCGCCAGCAGCTTGGCCACTAGCCGCTACGAGCAGTACTTC. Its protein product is CASSLATSRYEQYF.

CDR3 in DNA: TGTGCCAGCAGCCCCTTGGGGACAGGGGCCGGGACCCAGTACTTC. It is translated as CASSPLGTGAGTQYF. V gene TRBV4-2 combines with J gene TRBJ2-5; 10 nucleotides match TRBD1. Germline V gene sequence: CDR1 LGHNA, CDR2 YNFKEQ. Trimming removed 4 bases from V and 7 bases from J; junction bases left unmatched: 9. CDR3 length: 15 amino acids.

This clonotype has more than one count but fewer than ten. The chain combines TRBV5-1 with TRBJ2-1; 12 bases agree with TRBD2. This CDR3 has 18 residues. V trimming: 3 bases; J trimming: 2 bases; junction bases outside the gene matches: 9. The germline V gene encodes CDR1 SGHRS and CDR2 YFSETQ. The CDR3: CASSSAGLAGSTYNEQFF. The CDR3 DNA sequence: TGCGCCAGCAGCTCGGCGGGACTAGCGGGTTCTACCTACAATGAGCAGTTCTTC.